This T cell receptor beta chain was retrieved from a study of spatial heterogeneity in lung cancer. Study outcomes and limitations: There were more appearances of ubiquitous expanded tumor TCRs in blood at resection than at follow-up.

Unique molecular identifiers, one per molecule, were present on every TCR cDNA molecule. TCRdb reprocessed the 5' RACE reads with MiXCR, giving one entry per CDR3 protein. In the table there are roughly 91,000 distinct CDR3 sequences, approximately 20% of which are singletons. Note on this clonotype: Its antigen is unidentified.

Germline CDR1 is LGHNA and CDR2 is YNFKEQ. The CDR3 sequence is 16 residues long. V lost 1 base, J lost 6 bases, and 15 bases lay in between. The time point here: sample taken at primary tumor resection. Whole RNA came from tumor, nontumor lung or frozen PBMC and was sequenced without being sorted. A total of approximately 75 untreated early-stage non-small cell lung cancer patients served as donors. The source of this sequence is a male donor with early-stage non-small cell lung cancer. This sample comprised PBMCs, obtained at surgery. The V gene is TRBV4-2, the J gene TRBJ2-2; D remains unclear. In DNA form, the CDR3 reads TGTGCCAGCAGCCAAGTAGGAACCCTAATGGCCGGGGAGCTGTTTTTT. It codes for CASSQVGTLMAGELFF.